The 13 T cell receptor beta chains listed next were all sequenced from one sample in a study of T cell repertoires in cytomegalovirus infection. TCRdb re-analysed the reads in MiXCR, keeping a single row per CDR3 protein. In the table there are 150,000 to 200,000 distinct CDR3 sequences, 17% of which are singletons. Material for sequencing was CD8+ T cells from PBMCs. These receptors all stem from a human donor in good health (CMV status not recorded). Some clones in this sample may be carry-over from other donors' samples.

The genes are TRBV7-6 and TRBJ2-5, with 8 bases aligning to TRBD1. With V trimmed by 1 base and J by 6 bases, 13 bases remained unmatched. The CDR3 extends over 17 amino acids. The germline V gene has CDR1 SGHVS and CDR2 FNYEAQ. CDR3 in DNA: TGTGCCAGCAGCTTAGAGCCTGGACAGGGAGGTGGGAAGACCCAGTACTTC. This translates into CASSLEPGQGGGKTQYF.

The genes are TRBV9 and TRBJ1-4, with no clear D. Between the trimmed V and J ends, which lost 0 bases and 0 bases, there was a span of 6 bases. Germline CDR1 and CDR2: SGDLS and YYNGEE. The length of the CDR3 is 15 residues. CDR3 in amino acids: CASSVGGSTNEKLFF. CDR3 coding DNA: TGTGCCAGCAGCGTAGGTGGCTCAACTAATGAAAAACTGTTTTTT.

The CDR3 here is CSAGTGNGGYTF. The DNA of the CDR3 is TGCAGCGCCGGTACAGGGAATGGAGGCTACACCTTC. The chain has TRBV29-1 and TRBJ1-2; weak D call: TRBD1 (6 bases). Trimming stripped 7 bases from V and 8 bases from J, with 17 bases between. CDR3 length: 12 residues. Germline V gives CDR1 SQVTM, CDR2 ANQGSEA.

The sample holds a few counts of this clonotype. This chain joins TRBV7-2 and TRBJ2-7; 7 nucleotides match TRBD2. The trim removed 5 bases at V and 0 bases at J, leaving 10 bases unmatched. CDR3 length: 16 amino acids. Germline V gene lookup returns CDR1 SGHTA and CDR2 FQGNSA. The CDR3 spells CASSTLSSGNSYEQYF. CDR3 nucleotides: TGTGCCAGCAGCACCCTATCGAGCGGGAACTCCTACGAGCAGTACTTC.

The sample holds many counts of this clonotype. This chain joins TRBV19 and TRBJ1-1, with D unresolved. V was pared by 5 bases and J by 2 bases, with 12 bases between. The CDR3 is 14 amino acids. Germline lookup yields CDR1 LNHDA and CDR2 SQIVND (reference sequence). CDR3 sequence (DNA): TGTGCCAGTAGTCCGTACAGTGGAAACACTGAAGCTTTCTTT. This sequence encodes CASSPYSGNTEAFF. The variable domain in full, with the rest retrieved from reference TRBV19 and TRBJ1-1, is DGGITQSPKYLFRKEGQNVTLSCEQNLNHDAMYWYRQDPGQGLRLIYYSQIVNDFQKGDIAEGYSVSREKKESFPLTVTSAQKNPTAFYLCASSPYSGNTEAFFGQGTRLTVV.

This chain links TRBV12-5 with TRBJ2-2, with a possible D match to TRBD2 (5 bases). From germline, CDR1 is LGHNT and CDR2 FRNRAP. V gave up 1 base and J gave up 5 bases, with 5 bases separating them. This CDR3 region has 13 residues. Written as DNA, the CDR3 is TGTGCTAGTGGTTTGGGCGGGACCGGGGAGCTGTTTTTT. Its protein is CASGLGGTGELFF. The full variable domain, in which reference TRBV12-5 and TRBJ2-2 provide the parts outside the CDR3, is DARVTQTPRHKVTEMGQEVTMRCQPILGHNTVFWYRQTMMQGLELLAYFRNRAPLDDSGMPKDRFSAEMPDATLATLKIQPSEPRDSAVYFCASGLGGTGELFFGEGSRLTVL.

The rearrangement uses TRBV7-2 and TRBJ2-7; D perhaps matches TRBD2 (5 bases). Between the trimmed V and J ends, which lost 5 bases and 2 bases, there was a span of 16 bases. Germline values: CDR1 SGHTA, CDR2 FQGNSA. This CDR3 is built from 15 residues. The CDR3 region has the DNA TGTGCCAGCAGCGGGTGGGAGCCCCGCCCCTACGAGCAGTACTTC. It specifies CASSGWEPRPYEQYF. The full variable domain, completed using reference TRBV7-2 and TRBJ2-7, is GAGVSQSPSNKVTEKGKDVELRCDPISGHTALYWYRQSLGQGLEFLIYFQGNSAPDKSGLPSDRFSAERTGGSVSTLTIQRTQQEDSAVYLCASSGWEPRPYEQYFGPGTRLTVT.

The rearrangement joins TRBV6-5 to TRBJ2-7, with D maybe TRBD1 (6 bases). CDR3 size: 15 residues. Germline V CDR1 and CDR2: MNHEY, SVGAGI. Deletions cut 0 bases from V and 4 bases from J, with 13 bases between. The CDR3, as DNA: TGTGCCAGCAGTTACTCATGGGGTGGACAGTACGAGCAGTACTTC. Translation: CASSYSWGGQYEQYF.

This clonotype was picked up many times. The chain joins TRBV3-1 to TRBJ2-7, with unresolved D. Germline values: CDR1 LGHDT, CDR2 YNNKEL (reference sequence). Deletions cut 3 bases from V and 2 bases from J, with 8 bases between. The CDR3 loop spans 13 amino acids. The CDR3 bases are TGTGCCAGCAGCCACCAAGTAGCCTACGAGCAGTACTTC. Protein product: CASSHQVAYEQYF.

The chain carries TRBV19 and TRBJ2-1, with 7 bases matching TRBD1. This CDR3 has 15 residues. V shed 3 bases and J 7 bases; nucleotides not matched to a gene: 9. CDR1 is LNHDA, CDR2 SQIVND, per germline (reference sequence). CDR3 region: CASSIGTAVGNEQFF. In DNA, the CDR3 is TGTGCCAGTAGTATTGGGACAGCCGTTGGTAATGAGCAGTTCTTC.

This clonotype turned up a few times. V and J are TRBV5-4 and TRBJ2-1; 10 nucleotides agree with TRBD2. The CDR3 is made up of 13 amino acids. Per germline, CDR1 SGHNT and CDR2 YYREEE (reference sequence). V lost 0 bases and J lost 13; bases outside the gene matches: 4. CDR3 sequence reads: CASSLGEREGQFF. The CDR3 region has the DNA TGTGCCAGCAGCTTGGGGGAGCGGGAGGGCCAGTTCTTC.

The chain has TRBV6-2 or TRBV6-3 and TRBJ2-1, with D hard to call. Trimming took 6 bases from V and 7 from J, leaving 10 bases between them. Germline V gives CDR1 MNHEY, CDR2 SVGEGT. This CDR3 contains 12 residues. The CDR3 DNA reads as TGTGCCAGCAGCCCGGCGAGGAATGAGCAGTTCTTC. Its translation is CASSPARNEQFF.

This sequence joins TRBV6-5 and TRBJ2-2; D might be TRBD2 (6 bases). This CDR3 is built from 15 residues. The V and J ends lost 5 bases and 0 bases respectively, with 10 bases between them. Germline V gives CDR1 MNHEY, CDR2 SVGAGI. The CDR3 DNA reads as TGTGCCAGCAGTCACAGGACTACGAACACCGGGGAGCTGTTTTTT. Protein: CASSHRTTNTGELFF.